This T cell receptor (beta chain) was observed in a study of graft-versus-host responses after intestinal transplantation. Study summary: Multivisceral, liver-intestinal, or isolated intestinal grafts went to recipients.

About this clone itself: Its antigen is unidentified.

Study-level points and caveats: Recipient-marrow GvH clones were detected, some having first appeared in ileum or blood. Association was observed between peak circulating GvH clone levels and early post-transplant HvG declines.

Produced via immunoSEQ multiplex PCR; TCRdb's table is partial and in-frame only. The sample includes over 40,000 clones, 90% to 95% of them seen just once. Specimen: PBMCs, collected around 790 days after a first intestinal transplant, on the day of a second. The receptor's source is a human patient who received an intestinal transplant, so some T cells may come from the graft donor.

CDR3 sequence (DNA): TGTGCCAGCAGCTTAGATCGGGTTTCTGAAGCTTTCTTT. It yields the protein CASSLDRVSEAFF. J is TRBJ1-1 and V is TRBV7-8; no reliable D call. The CDR3 covers 13 residues. Trimming shortened V by 1 base and J by 6 bases, and 9 bases separated the two germline ends. The germline V gene has CDR1 SGHVS and CDR2 FQNEAQ.